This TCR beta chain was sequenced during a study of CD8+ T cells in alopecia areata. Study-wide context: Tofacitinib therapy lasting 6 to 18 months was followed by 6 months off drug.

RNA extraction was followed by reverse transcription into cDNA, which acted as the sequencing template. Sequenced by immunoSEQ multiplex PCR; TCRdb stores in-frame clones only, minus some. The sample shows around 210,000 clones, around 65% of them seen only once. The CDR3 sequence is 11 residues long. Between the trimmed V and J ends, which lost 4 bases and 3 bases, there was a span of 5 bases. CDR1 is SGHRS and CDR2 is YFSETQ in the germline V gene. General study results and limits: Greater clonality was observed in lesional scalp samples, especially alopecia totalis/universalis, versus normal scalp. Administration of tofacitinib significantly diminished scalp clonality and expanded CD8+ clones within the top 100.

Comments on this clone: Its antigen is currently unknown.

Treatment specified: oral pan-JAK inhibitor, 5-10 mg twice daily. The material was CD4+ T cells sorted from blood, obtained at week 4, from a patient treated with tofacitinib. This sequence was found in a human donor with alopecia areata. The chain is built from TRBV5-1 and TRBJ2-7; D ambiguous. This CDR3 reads CASSANYEQYF. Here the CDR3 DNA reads TGCGCCAGCAGCGCGAACTACGAGCAGTACTTC.